This TCR beta chain was sequenced during a study of OX40 agonist ivuxolimab in advanced cancers. Across the study: Two cutaneous melanoma patients and one hepatocellular carcinoma patient, three in all, had partial responses.

From germline, CDR1 is SGHVS and CDR2 FQNEAQ. This CDR3 is 17 amino acids long. V dropped 5 bases and J dropped 6; count of bases not matched to a gene: 18. Overall study results and limits: Expanded clones were, on average, more numerous in CD8+ T cells than in CD4+.

This clone was found many times. Its antigen remains unidentified. Some clones are missing from TCRdb's copy, which holds only in-frame ones; the method was immunoSEQ multiplex PCR. The sample has roughly 56,000 clones; 65% to 85% are singletons. Cycle 7 day 1, cycle 4 day 1, and baseline were the timepoints at which blood was sampled. This clonotype was sampled from an adult with an advanced solid tumor such as melanoma, head and neck, liver or kidney cancer. Sequenced material: CD4+ or CD8+ T cells sorted from blood, taken in a trial of the OX40 agonist ivuxolimab. The gene calls are TRBV7-8 and TRBJ1-2, with 7 bases that match TRBD1. The CDR3 bases are TGTGCCAGCAGCCGACACATCCTCAGAGGGGGCGCCGATGGCTACACCTTC. Translated: CASSRHILRGGADGYTF.